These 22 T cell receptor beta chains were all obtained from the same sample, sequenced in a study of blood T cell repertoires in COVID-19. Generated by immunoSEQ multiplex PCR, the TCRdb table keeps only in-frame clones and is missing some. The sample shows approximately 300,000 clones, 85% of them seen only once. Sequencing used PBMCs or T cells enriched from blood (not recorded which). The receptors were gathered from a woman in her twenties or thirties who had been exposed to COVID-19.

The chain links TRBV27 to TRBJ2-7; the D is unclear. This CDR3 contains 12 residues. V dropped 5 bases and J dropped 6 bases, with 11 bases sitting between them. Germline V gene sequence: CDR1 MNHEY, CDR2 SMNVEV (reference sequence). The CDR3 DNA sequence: TGTGCCAGCAGTCCCCTCACATCCGAGCAGTACTTC. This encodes CASSPLTSEQYF.

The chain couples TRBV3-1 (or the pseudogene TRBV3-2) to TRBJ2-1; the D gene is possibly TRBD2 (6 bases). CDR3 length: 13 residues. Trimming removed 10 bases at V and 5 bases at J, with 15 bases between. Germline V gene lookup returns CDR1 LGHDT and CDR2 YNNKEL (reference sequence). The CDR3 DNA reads TGTGCCATAGGACTATCCCCCCACAATGAGCAGTTCTTC. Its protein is CAIGLSPHNEQFF.

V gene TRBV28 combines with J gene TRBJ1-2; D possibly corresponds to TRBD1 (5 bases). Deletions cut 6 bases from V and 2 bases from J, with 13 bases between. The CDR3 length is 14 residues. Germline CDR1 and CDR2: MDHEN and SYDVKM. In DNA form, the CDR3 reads TGTGCCAGCAGCCTCCAGACAGCCAACTATGGCTACACCTTC. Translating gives CASSLQTANYGYTF.

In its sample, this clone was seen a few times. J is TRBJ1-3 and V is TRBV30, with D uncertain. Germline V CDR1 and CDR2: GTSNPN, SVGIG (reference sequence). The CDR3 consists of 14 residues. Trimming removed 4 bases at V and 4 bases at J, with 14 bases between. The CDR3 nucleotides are TGTGCCTGGAAGAGAGGAACAATAGGAAACACCATATATTTT. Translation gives CAWKRGTIGNTIYF.

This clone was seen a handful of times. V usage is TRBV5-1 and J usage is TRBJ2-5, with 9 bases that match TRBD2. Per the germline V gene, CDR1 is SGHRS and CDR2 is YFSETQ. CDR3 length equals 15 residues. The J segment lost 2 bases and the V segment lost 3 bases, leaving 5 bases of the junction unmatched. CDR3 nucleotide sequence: TGCGCCAGCAGCTGGGGGACTAGCCGTCAAGAGACCCAGTACTTC. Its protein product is CASSWGTSRQETQYF.

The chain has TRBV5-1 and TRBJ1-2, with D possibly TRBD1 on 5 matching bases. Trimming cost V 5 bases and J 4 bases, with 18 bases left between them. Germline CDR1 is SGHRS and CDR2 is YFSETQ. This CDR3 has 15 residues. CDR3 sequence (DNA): TGCGCCAGCAGTCCGGCGGGGGACCGGGGCTATGGCTACACCTTC. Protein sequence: CASSPAGDRGYGYTF. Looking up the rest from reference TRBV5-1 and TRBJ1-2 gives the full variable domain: KAGVTQTPRYLIKTRGQQVTLSCSPISGHRSVSWYQQTPGQGLQFLFEYFSETQRNKGNFPGRFSGRQFSNSRSEMNVSTLELGDSALYLCASSPAGDRGYGYTFGSGTRLTVV.

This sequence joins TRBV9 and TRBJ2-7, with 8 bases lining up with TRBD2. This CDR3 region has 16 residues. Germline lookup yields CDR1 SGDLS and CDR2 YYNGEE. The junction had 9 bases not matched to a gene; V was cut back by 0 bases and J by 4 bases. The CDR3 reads CASSVAVGRAAYEQYF. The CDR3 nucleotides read TGTGCCAGCAGCGTAGCAGTCGGGAGGGCCGCTTACGAGCAGTACTTC.

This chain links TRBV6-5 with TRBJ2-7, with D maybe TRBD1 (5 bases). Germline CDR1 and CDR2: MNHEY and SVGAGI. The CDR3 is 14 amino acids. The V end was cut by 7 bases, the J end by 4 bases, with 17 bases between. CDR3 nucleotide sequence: TGTGCCAGCACCCCAGGGCCTGAGTGGTACGAGCAGTACTTC. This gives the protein CASTPGPEWYEQYF.

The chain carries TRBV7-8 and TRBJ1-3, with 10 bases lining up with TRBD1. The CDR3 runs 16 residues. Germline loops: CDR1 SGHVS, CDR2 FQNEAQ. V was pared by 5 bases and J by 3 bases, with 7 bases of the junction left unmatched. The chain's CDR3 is CASSTTGQGYGNTIYF. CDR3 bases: TGTGCCAGCAGCACGACGGGACAGGGGTATGGAAACACCATATATTTT.

The CDR3 DNA reads TGTGCCAGCAGCACCCAGGCAGACCCCAATCAGCCCCAGCATTTT. Its protein product is CASSTQADPNQPQHF. The rearrangement uses TRBV7-9 and TRBJ1-5; D call uncertain. Germline values: CDR1 SEHNR, CDR2 FQNEAQ (reference sequence). With 5 bases removed from V and 3 bases from J, the gap between germline ends came to 14 bases. The CDR3 spans 15 residues.

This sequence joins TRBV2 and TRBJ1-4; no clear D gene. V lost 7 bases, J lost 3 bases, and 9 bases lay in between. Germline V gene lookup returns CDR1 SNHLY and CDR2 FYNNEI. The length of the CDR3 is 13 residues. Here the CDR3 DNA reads TGTGCCAGCACTCAAAACTCTAATGAAAAACTGTTTTTT. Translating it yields CASTQNSNEKLFF.

CDR3 sequence reads: CASSQEIPARGGNSPLHF. CDR3 bases: TGCGCCAGCAGCCAAGAGATCCCGGCCAGGGGTGGTAATTCACCCCTCCACTTT. The chain carries TRBV4-3 and TRBJ1-6; tentatively, D is TRBD1 (6 bases). CDR3 size: 18 residues. CDR1 and CDR2 from the germline V gene are LGHNA and YSLEER. Trimming left V 0 bases short and J 6 bases short, with 18 bases between.

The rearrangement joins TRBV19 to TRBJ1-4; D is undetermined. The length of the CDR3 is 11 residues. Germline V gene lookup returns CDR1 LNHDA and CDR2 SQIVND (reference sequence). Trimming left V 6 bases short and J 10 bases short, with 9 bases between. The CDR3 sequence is CASRASGKLFF. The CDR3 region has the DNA TGTGCCAGTAGGGCGTCGGGAAAACTGTTTTTT.

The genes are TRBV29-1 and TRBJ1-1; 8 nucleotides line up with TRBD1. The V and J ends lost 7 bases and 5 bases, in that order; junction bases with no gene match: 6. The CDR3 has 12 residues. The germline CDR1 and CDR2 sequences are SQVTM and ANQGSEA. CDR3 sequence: CSGGQGGTEAFF. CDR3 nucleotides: TGCAGCGGCGGACAGGGCGGAACTGAAGCTTTCTTT.

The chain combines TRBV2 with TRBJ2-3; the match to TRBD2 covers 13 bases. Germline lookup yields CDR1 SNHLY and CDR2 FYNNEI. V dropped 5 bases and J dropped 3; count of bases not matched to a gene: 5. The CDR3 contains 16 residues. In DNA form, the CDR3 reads TGTGCCAGCAGTCCTAGGACTAGCGGGAGTACAGATACGCAGTATTTT. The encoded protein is CASSPRTSGSTDTQYF. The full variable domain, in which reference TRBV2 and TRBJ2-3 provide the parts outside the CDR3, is EPEVTQTPSHQVTQMGQEVILRCVPISNHLYFYWYRQILGQKVEFLVSFYNNEISEKSEIFDDQFSVERPDGSNFTLKIRSTKLEDSAMYFCASSPRTSGSTDTQYFGPGTRLTVL.

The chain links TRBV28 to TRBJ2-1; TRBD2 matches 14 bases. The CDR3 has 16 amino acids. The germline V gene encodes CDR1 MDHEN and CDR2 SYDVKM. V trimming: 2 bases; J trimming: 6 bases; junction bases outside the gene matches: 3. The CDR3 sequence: CASSLGTSGGFNEQFF. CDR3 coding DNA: TGTGCCAGCAGTTTAGGGACTAGCGGGGGTTTCAATGAGCAGTTCTTC.

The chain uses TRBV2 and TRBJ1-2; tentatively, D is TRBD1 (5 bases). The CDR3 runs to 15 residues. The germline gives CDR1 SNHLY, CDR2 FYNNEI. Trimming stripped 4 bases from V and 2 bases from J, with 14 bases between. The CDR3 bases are TGTGCCAGCAGTGTACGCAGGGCCCTAAACTATGGCTACACCTTC. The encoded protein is CASSVRRALNYGYTF.

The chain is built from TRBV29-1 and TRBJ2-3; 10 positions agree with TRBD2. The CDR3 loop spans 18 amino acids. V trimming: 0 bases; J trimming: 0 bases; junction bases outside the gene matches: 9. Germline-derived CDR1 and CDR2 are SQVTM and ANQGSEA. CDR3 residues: CSVEELAGVLSSTDTQYF. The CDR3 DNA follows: TGCAGCGTTGAAGAGCTAGCGGGAGTACTATCTAGCACAGATACGCAGTATTTT.

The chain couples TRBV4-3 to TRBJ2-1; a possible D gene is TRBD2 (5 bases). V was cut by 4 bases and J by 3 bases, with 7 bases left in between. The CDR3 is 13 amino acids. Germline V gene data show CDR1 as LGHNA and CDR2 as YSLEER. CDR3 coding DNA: TGCGCCAGCAGCCTCGAGGGCTACAATGAGCAGTTCTTC. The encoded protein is CASSLEGYNEQFF.

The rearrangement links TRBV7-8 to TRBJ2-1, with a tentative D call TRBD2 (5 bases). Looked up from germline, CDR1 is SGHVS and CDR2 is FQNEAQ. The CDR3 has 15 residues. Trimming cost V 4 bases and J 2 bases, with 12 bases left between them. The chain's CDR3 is CASSSGLGTYNEQFF. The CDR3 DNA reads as TGTGCCAGCAGCTCAGGACTGGGAACCTACAATGAGCAGTTCTTC.

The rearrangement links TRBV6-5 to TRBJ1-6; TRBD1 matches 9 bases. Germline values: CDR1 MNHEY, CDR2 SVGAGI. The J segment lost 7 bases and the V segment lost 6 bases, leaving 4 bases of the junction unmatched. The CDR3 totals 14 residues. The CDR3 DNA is TGTGCCAGCAGACGCGGACAGGGGAATTCACCCCTCCACTTT. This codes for CASRRGQGNSPLHF.

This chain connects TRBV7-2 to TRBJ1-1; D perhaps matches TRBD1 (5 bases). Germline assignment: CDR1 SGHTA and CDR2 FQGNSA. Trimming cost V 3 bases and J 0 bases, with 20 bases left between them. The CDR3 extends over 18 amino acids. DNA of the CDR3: TGTGCCAGCAGCTTGCTTGGCAGGGCATTAAGGGTGAACACTGAAGCTTTCTTT. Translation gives CASSLLGRALRVNTEAFF.